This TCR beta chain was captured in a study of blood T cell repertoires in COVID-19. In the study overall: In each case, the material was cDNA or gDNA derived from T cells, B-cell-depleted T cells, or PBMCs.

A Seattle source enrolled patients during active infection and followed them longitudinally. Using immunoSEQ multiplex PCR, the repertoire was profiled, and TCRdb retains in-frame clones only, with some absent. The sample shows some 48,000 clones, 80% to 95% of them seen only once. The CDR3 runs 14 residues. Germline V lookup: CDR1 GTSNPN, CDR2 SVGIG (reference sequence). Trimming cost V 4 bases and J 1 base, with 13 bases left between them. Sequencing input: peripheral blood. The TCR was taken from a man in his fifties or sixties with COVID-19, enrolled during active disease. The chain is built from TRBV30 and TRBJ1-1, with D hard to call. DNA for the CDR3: TGTGCCTGGACAAAGTCCGGAGAGAACACTGAAGCTTTCTTT. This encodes CAWTKSGENTEAFF.